This T cell receptor beta chain was captured in a study of blood T cell repertoires in COVID-19 (dated by TCRdb to about 2020). For the wider study: The collaborator samples originated in the United States, Italy and Spain and spanned the acute and convalescent phases of COVID-19. The material from the prospective study consisted of cDNA or gDNA derived from T cells, B-cell-depleted T cells, or PBMCs. The dataset comprised deeply sampled blood TCRbeta repertoires from subjects exposed to, actively infected with, or recovered from COVID-19. The repertoires were released in a freely available public database meant as a resource for research on the immune response to SARS-CoV-2. Samples came from the ongoing ImmuneRACE study (first 160 participants) plus 1,254 subjects from 6 global collaborators. Nearly every sample came with metadata listing a de-identified subject ID, COVID-19 status, age in years and sex. Where HLA class I and class II types were available, the types were taken from metadata supplied by the sample provider, not from assay-based typing. General study outcomes and caveats: The amount of clinical and demographic metadata varied by source and participant and was provided uncurated.

As concerns this clone: It has no known antigen specificity. No base-level quality is on record; no much larger clone is a single base apart.

Whole blood was collected in K2EDTA tubes by collaborating institutions according to the institutions' own protocols. For TCRbeta analysis, collaborator samples were shipped as frozen whole blood, as isolated PBMCs, or as DNA extracted from either sample type. TCRbeta CDR3 regions were amplified from genomic DNA by means of the immunoSEQ Assay, a bias-controlled multiplex PCR. Per the original workflow: Within the assay, amplification of reference gene primers was used to estimate how many nucleated cells each sample contained. To quantify the absolute abundance of each unique TCRbeta CDR3 rearrangement, sequence reads were collapsed and filtered. Productive Simpson clonality was computed per sample as the square root of Simpson's diversity index over productive rearrangements. Sourced from immuneACCESS, this table was stored by TCRdb with only in-frame sequences that have V and J called. A share of the clones is absent; for the studies checked, an unresolved V gene accounts for under half, and the remainder has no known explanation. V and J calls and clone size are given by that table; D and trimming were obtained from the DNA. This sample lists 250,000 to 300,000 clones; almost 85% were detected once. 5.1% of the sample is in the top ten clones.

Deletion took 6 bases off V and 7 bases off J, with a span of 9 bases between the germline ends. The CDR3 starts with the cysteine, ends with the phenylalanine, and has 11 residues. The only DNA kept is the CDR3, 33 bases in frame from the first base. The chain uses TRBV12-3 or TRBV12-4 and TRBJ1-1, with the D gene call left open. The sequence was obtained from a middle-aged man with active or convalescent COVID-19. Sequences were obtained from peripheral blood. This receptor carries the CDR3 CASREAGEAFF. The nucleotide sequence is TGTGCCAGCAGAGAGGCGGGTGAAGCTTTCTTT.